The 12 T cell receptor beta chains listed next were all sequenced from one sample in a study of blood T cell repertoires in COVID-19. Sequenced by immunoSEQ multiplex PCR; TCRdb stores in-frame clones only, minus some. This table holds about 44,000 clones, over 70% found once. Sequencing was carried out using peripheral blood. These receptors originate from a woman between 40 and 50 years old with acute or convalescent COVID-19.

The CDR3 protein is CASSRQGFVGPYEQYF. Here the CDR3 DNA reads TGTGCCAGCAGCAGACAGGGGTTCGTGGGACCCTACGAGCAGTACTTC. The chain is built from TRBV11-2 and TRBJ2-7; the match to TRBD1 covers 8 bases. V lost 5 bases, J lost 2 bases, and 11 bases stayed unmatched. The CDR3 covers 16 residues. Per the germline V gene, CDR1 is SGHAT and CDR2 is FQNNGV.

This clone showed up just once. The chain uses TRBV28 and TRBJ2-7, with 7 bases fitting TRBD2. From germline, CDR1 is MDHEN and CDR2 SYDVKM. Trimming took 3 bases from V and 3 from J; bases not matched to a gene: 5. The CDR3 sequence is 14 residues long. The CDR3 is CASSFPGGGYEQYF. In DNA form, the CDR3 reads TGTGCCAGCAGTTTCCCTGGCGGGGGCTACGAGCAGTACTTC.

In its sample, this clone was seen once. The gene calls are TRBV7-9 and TRBJ2-7, with 7 bases fitting TRBD1. The CDR3 extends over 13 amino acids. The ends lost 5 bases at V and 4 bases at J; junction bases unmatched: 5. From germline, CDR1 is SEHNR and CDR2 FQNEAQ (reference sequence). The CDR3 loop reads CASSPQTGYEQYF. In DNA form, the CDR3 reads TGTGCCAGCAGCCCCCAGACAGGGTACGAGCAGTACTTC.

The rearrangement uses TRBV11-2 and TRBJ2-3, with 8 bases matching TRBD2. The V gene's germline CDR1 is SGHAT and CDR2 FQNNGV. CDR3 length equals 13 residues. The trim removed 4 bases at V and 4 bases at J, leaving 1 base unmatched. CDR3 region: CASSWRGADTQYF. CDR3 nucleotides: TGTGCCAGCAGCTGGCGGGGGGCAGATACGCAGTATTTT.

V is TRBV7-9 and J is TRBJ1-2; 8 bases agree with TRBD1. V shed 5 bases and J 8 bases; nucleotides not matched to a gene: 4. The CDR3 runs to 12 residues. Germline V gives CDR1 SEHNR, CDR2 FQNEAQ (reference sequence). CDR3 amino acids: CASSQGAWGYTF. CDR3 DNA: TGTGCCAGCAGCCAGGGGGCATGGGGCTACACCTTC. The full variable domain, with the rest looked up from reference TRBV7-9 and TRBJ1-2, is DTGVSQNPRHKITKRGQNVTFRCDPISEHNRLYWYRQTLGQGPEFLTYFQNEAQLEKSRLLSDRFSAERPKGSFSTLEIQRTEQGDSAMYLCASSQGAWGYTFGSGTRLTVV.

The chain has TRBV4-1 and TRBJ1-3, with TRBD1 identical over 7 bases. The CDR3 is 15 amino acids. With 1 base clipped from V and 4 bases from J, the junction kept 4 bases outside the gene matches. Germline lookup yields CDR1 MGHRA and CDR2 YSYEKL. As DNA, the CDR3 is TGCGCCAGCAGCCAAGTCGACAGGGACGGAAACACCATATATTTT. This sequence encodes CASSQVDRDGNTIYF.

The rearrangement links TRBV5-1 to TRBJ1-6; 7 bases match TRBD1. V lost 4 bases, J lost 6 bases, and 7 bases stayed unmatched. This CDR3 comprises 15 residues. Germline V gene sequence: CDR1 SGHRS, CDR2 YFSETQ. The CDR3 sequence: CASSTQQGTNSPLHF. The CDR3 coding sequence is TGCGCCAGCAGCACTCAACAGGGGACTAATTCACCCCTCCACTTT.

The chain uses TRBV7-9 and TRBJ2-1; 15 positions agree with TRBD2. There are 15 residues in the CDR3. Per the germline V gene, CDR1 is SEHNR and CDR2 is FQNEAQ (reference sequence). Losses at the gene ends were 6 bases for V and 10 bases for J; bases not matched to a gene: 7. CDR3 sequence reads: CASSRTSGRASEQFF. The CDR3, as DNA: TGTGCCAGCAGTAGGACTAGCGGGAGGGCAAGCGAGCAGTTCTTC. The full variable domain, in which reference TRBV7-9 and TRBJ2-1 provide the parts outside the CDR3, is DTGVSQNPRHKITKRGQNVTFRCDPISEHNRLYWYRQTLGQGPEFLTYFQNEAQLEKSRLLSDRFSAERPKGSFSTLEIQRTEQGDSAMYLCASSRTSGRASEQFFGPGTRLTVL.

The chain recombines TRBV10-1 with TRBJ1-1, with D possibly being TRBD1 (5 bases). Per germline, CDR1 WNHNN and CDR2 SYGVQD (reference sequence). V lost 2 bases, J lost 11 bases, and 18 bases lay in between. The CDR3 extends over 14 amino acids. The CDR3 DNA reads as TGCGCCAGCAGTGAGGCCAGGGTTTCGGCCAGGGCTTTCTTT. Encoded protein: CASSEARVSARAFF.

This clone was picked up a small number of times. The rearrangement links TRBV4-1 to TRBJ2-5; a weak D match, TRBD1 (6 bases). Germline V gene lookup returns CDR1 MGHRA and CDR2 YSYEKL. The CDR3 is 15 residues long. The ends were cut back, 0 bases at V and 3 bases at J, with 11 bases in the middle. This CDR3 is CASSQEEAGEETQYF. CDR3 nucleotides: TGCGCCAGCAGCCAAGAGGAGGCAGGGGAAGAGACCCAGTACTTC.

This chain joins TRBV10-3 and TRBJ1-1; weak D call: TRBD1 (5 bases). Germline CDR1 ENHRY, CDR2 SYGVKD. Trimming cost V 5 bases and J 6 bases, with 13 bases left between them. CDR3 length equals 13 residues. Here the CDR3 DNA reads TGTGCCATCAGTCCCGACAGAACTTCTGAAGCTTTCTTT. Amino acids: CAISPDRTSEAFF.

This clone has a single count. The chain recombines TRBV5-1 with TRBJ2-7, with TRBD1 matching 8 bases. The V segment lost 4 bases and the J segment 3 bases; nucleotides outside the gene matches: 9. The CDR3 runs to 15 residues. Germline CDR1 SGHRS, CDR2 YFSETQ. In DNA, the CDR3 is TGCGCCAGCAGCCACGGACAGGGACCCAACTACGAGCAGTACTTC. Its protein is CASSHGQGPNYEQYF.